The 24 T cell receptor beta chains below all came from one sample that was sequenced in a study of blood T cells in healthy people across ages. Alongside a J-beta primer mix, a sample-barcoded 5' primer served in a second PCR lasting about 7 to 11 cycles. TCRdb ran MiXCR on the 5' RACE reads and lists one entry per CDR3 protein. Found here are some 1,500,000 distinct CDR3 sequences, about 45% of them singletons; the top ten hold approximately 4.1%. Sequencing used blood. The source of these receptors is a woman under 30 in good health.

This clonotype was seen a single time. This sequence joins TRBV30 and TRBJ1-1, with D unclear. CDR3 length: 13 residues. Per the germline V gene, CDR1 is GTSNPN and CDR2 is SVGIG (reference sequence). Trimming pared 3 bases from V and 6 bases from J, leaving 14 bases between. The CDR3 here is CAWSYRPGSEAFF. The CDR3 DNA is TGTGCCTGGAGCTACCGGCCCGGGTCTGAAGCTTTCTTT.

This clonotype was counted between two and nine times. The V call is TRBV4-3, the J call TRBJ1-1, with unresolved D. Germline lookup yields CDR1 LGHNA and CDR2 YSLEER. The CDR3 spans 13 residues. The V end was cut by 3 bases, the J end by 1 base, with 6 bases between. The CDR3 region is CASSQTQNTEAFF. Written as DNA, the CDR3 is TGCGCCAGCAGCCAGACACAGAACACTGAAGCTTTCTTT.

This clonotype has only a few counts. The chain employs TRBV7-2 and TRBJ2-3, with 11 nucleotides matching TRBD2. CDR1 SGHTA and CDR2 FQGNSA come from the germline V gene. CDR3 length: 15 residues. With V trimmed by 7 bases and J by 2 bases, 5 bases remained unmatched. CDR3 loop: CASKIAGGTTDTQYF. DNA of the CDR3: TGTGCCAGCAAAATAGCGGGAGGGACCACAGATACGCAGTATTTT.

Notes on this clonotype: One end of the junction varies from germline; a read error may be responsible. The chain combines TRBV11-2 with TRBJ2-7; 9 positions match TRBD1. Germline V gives CDR1 SGHAT, CDR2 FQNNGV. The CDR3 totals 14 residues. The CDR3 sequence is CTSSLTGGSYEQYF. In DNA, the CDR3 is TGTACCAGCAGCTTGACAGGGGGCTCCTACGAGCAGTACTTC. The whole variable domain, remainder taken from reference TRBV11-2 and TRBJ2-7, is EAGVAQSPRYKIIEKRQSVAFWCNPISGHATLYWYQQILGQGPKLLIQFQNNGVVDDSQLPKDRFSAERLKGVDSTLKIQPAKLEDSAVYLCTSSLTGGSYEQYFGPGTRLTVT.

This clonotype turned up a few times. The J gene is TRBJ1-4, the V gene TRBV4-1; D not certain. The ends were cut back, 0 bases at V and 7 bases at J, with 3 bases in the middle. Looked up from germline, CDR1 is MGHRA and CDR2 is YSYEKL. CDR3 length: 12 residues. CDR3 region: CASSQEREKLFF. CDR3 DNA sequence: TGCGCCAGCAGCCAAGAACGTGAAAAACTGTTTTTT.

A few counts support this clonotype. The chain combines TRBV2 with TRBJ1-4; D ambiguous. V gave up 6 bases and J gave up 0 bases, with 8 bases separating them. In germline, CDR1 is SNHLY, CDR2 FYNNEI. The CDR3 contains 14 residues. The CDR3 bases are TGTGCCAGCAGCTGGACGACAACTAATGAAAAACTGTTTTTT. Translating gives CASSWTTTNEKLFF. Full variable domain (outside the CDR3, taken from reference TRBV2 and TRBJ1-4): EPEVTQTPSHQVTQMGQEVILRCVPISNHLYFYWYRQILGQKVEFLVSFYNNEISEKSEIFDDQFSVERPDGSNFTLKIRSTKLEDSAMYFCASSWTTTNEKLFFGSGTQLSVL.

This clonotype was counted many times. The chain has TRBV7-9 and TRBJ2-7; no reliable D call. V was clipped by 4 bases and J by 0 bases, with 10 bases between them. Germline V gene lookup returns CDR1 SEHNR and CDR2 FQNEAQ (reference sequence). The CDR3 loop spans 14 amino acids. CDR3 sequence (DNA): TGTGCCAGCAGCTCCAGGACGGACTCCTACGAGCAGTACTTC. It translates to CASSSRTDSYEQYF.

V and J are TRBV4-3 and TRBJ2-2; possibly TRBD1 for D (6 bases). The CDR3 extends over 18 amino acids. CDR1 LGHNA and CDR2 YSLEER come from the germline V gene. With 0 bases removed from V and 0 bases from J, the gap between germline ends came to 14 bases. CDR3 in DNA: TGCGCCAGCAGCCAAGAAGGGGAGTGGACAGCGAACACCGGGGAGCTGTTTTTT. This encodes CASSQEGEWTANTGELFF.

Worth noting for this clonotype: A much larger clone lies a single base off, so this may be a read error. CDR3 loop: CSVEANNEQYF. CDR3 DNA sequence: TGCAGCGTTGAGGCAAACAATGAGCAGTACTTC. The chain carries TRBV29-1 and TRBJ2-1, with D uncertain. The DNA end favors TRBJ2-7, so the J call may be wrong. There are 11 residues in the CDR3. Germline lookup yields CDR1 SQVTM and CDR2 ANQGSEA.

The chain carries TRBV7-9 and TRBJ2-3; a possible D gene is TRBD2 (6 bases). With 5 bases removed from V and 6 bases from J, the gap between germline ends came to 18 bases. Germline V lookup: CDR1 SEHNR, CDR2 FQNEAQ (reference sequence). This CDR3 is 15 amino acids long. The CDR3 here is CASSPSRGGRDTQYF. As DNA, the CDR3 is TGTGCCAGCAGCCCATCTCGCGGAGGGAGGGATACGCAGTATTTT.

This clonotype was recorded a few times. The rearrangement links TRBV28 to TRBJ2-5; 12 bases line up with TRBD2. Germline-derived CDR1 and CDR2 are MDHEN and SYDVKM. This CDR3 contains 13 residues. V gave up 9 bases and J gave up 4 bases; unmatched junction bases: 3. The CDR3 DNA sequence: TGTGCCAGTGGGGGACTAGCGGGAGAGACCCAGTACTTC. It is translated as CASGGLAGETQYF.

In its sample, this clonotype was seen a few times. One base away lies a much larger clone, so this may be a sequencing read error. V is TRBV6-6 and J is TRBJ2-7; 12 bases agree with TRBD2. Germline trimming cut 9 bases from V and 2 bases from J; bases unmatched to any gene: 5. Germline CDR1 MNHNY, CDR2 SVGAGI (reference sequence). The CDR3 is made up of 14 amino acids. CDR3 DNA sequence: TGTGCCAGTGGTCGGACTAGCGGGACCTACGAGCAGTACTTC. This gives the protein CASGRTSGTYEQYF.

V and J are TRBV7-2 and TRBJ1-4; no definite D call. Trimming pared 1 base from V and 8 bases from J, leaving 14 bases between. This CDR3 has 15 residues. The germline CDR1 and CDR2 sequences are SGHTA and FQGNSA. DNA for the CDR3: TGTGCCAGCAGCTTAGAGTTGACTGTTCGGGAAAAACTGTTTTTT. As protein: CASSLELTVREKLFF. Full variable domain (outside the CDR3, taken from reference TRBV7-2 and TRBJ1-4): GAGVSQSPSNKVTEKGKDVELRCDPISGHTALYWYRQSLGQGLEFLIYFQGNSAPDKSGLPSDRFSAERTGGSVSTLTIQRTQQEDSAVYLCASSLELTVREKLFFGSGTQLSVL.

This clonotype came up a few times. CDR3 nucleotides: TGTGCCAGCAGCCAAGTAGAAACCGGGACTAGCAGACCAGATACGCAGTATTTT. This sequence encodes CASSQVETGTSRPDTQYF. The chain carries TRBV4-2 and TRBJ2-3; TRBD2 agrees at 9 bases. With V trimmed by 1 base and J by 4 bases, 12 bases remained unmatched. CDR1 LGHNA and CDR2 YNFKEQ come from the germline V gene. The CDR3 covers 18 residues.

The gene calls are TRBV20-1 and TRBJ2-7; D not resolved. This CDR3 spans 13 amino acids. Germline V gene data show CDR1 as DFQATT and CDR2 as SNEGSKA (reference sequence). Trimming cost V 0 bases and J 3 bases, with 9 bases left between them. The CDR3 here is CSARESVDYEQYF. CDR3 DNA sequence: TGCAGTGCTAGAGAGTCGGTAGACTACGAGCAGTACTTC.

The chain is built from TRBV9 and TRBJ2-4, with D hard to call. The closer fit of TRBJ2-5 to the DNA end suggests the J call may be wrong. The CDR3 runs 14 residues. The germline CDR1 and CDR2 sequences are SGDLS and YYNGEE. CDR3 in DNA: TGTGCCAGCAGCTCCGCCCCGTACCAAGAGACCCAGTACTTC. Translated, it gives CASSSAPYQETQYF.

V usage is TRBV6-5 and J usage is TRBJ2-1; maybe TRBD1 (6 bases). CDR3 length equals 14 residues. The ends were cut back, 3 bases at V and 7 bases at J, with 13 bases in the middle. The germline CDR1 and CDR2 sequences are MNHEY and SVGAGI. CDR3 DNA: TGTGCCAGCAGTTATTACAGGGATCGGAATGAGCAGTTCTTC. Protein sequence: CASSYYRDRNEQFF.

The CDR3 loop is CASSPHDQNTEAFF. CDR3 coding DNA: TGTGCCAGCAGCCCCCACGACCAGAACACTGAAGCTTTCTTT. The chain couples TRBV7-2 to TRBJ1-1; no clear D. The CDR3 consists of 14 residues. V lost 5 bases to trimming and J lost 1 base, with 11 bases between them. Germline V gene data show CDR1 as SGHTA and CDR2 as FQGNSA.

The genes are TRBV6-1 and TRBJ2-4, with D perhaps TRBD2 (6 bases). Near its end, the DNA agrees better with TRBJ2-7, so the J call may be wrong. CDR1 MNHNS and CDR2 SASEGT come from the germline V gene. This CDR3 spans 13 amino acids. CDR3 coding DNA: TGTGCCAGCACTGCGGGACTCTCCTACGAGCAGTACTTC. Translated: CASTAGLSYEQYF.

This clonotype occurred a few times. The CDR3 sequence is CASSWGGVRGLNEQFF. CDR3 coding DNA: TGTGCCAGCAGCTGGGGGGGTGTGAGGGGGTTGAATGAGCAGTTCTTC. The chain combines TRBV7-2 with TRBJ2-1, with D tentatively TRBD2 (7 bases). Per the germline V gene, CDR1 is SGHTA and CDR2 is FQGNSA. Between the trimmed V and J ends, which lost 4 bases and 7 bases, there was a span of 20 bases. CDR3 length equals 16 residues. The entire variable domain, with the rest obtained from reference TRBV7-2 and TRBJ2-1, is as follows: GAGVSQSPSNKVTEKGKDVELRCDPISGHTALYWYRQSLGQGLEFLIYFQGNSAPDKSGLPSDRFSAERTGGSVSTLTIQRTQQEDSAVYLCASSWGGVRGLNEQFFGPGTRLTVL.

The chain links TRBV27 to TRBJ2-1; 7 nucleotides align to TRBD1. J gave up 3 bases and V 6 bases, and 8 bases lay outside the gene matches. Germline CDR1 MNHEY, CDR2 SMNVEV (reference sequence). The CDR3 has 15 amino acids. CDR3 nucleotides: TGTGCCAGCAGCCACAACCGGGACAGCTACAATGAGCAGTTCTTC. Translating gives CASSHNRDSYNEQFF.

The chain is built from TRBV5-1 and TRBJ2-1; TRBD1 might be the D (6 bases). Germline values: CDR1 SGHRS, CDR2 YFSETQ. V was trimmed by 2 bases and J by 7 bases, leaving 13 bases between them. The CDR3 totals 14 residues. The CDR3 sequence: CASSLDTGSNEQFF. Here the CDR3 DNA reads TGCGCCAGCAGCTTAGACACAGGGTCAAATGAGCAGTTCTTC.

The rearrangement joins TRBV27 to TRBJ2-1; 14 bases are shared with TRBD2. The CDR3 has 15 residues. The V segment lost 10 bases and the J segment 9 bases; nucleotides outside the gene matches: 11. Per the germline V gene, CDR1 is MNHEY and CDR2 is SMNVEV (reference sequence). CDR3 sequence reads: CATSSGLAGVVEQFF. DNA for the CDR3: TGTGCCACCTCTTCGGGACTAGCGGGAGTGGTTGAGCAGTTCTTC.

The chain has TRBV20-1 and TRBJ1-1, with D hard to call. The CDR3 has 13 amino acids. The V end lost 2 bases, the J end lost 3 bases, and 10 bases lay between the germline ends. CDR1 is DFQATT, CDR2 SNEGSKA, per germline (reference sequence). CDR3 DNA sequence: TGCAGTGCTAGAAGGACCCAGGACACTGAAGCTTTCTTT. Residues: CSARRTQDTEAFF.